This TCR beta chain was sequenced in a study of OX40 agonist ivuxolimab in advanced cancers. Study summary: Patients were treated with ivuxolimab, an agonistic anti-OX40 (CD134) antibody. One patient with hepatocellular carcinoma and two with cutaneous melanoma, three in all, had partial responses. Broader study findings: Among patients with partial responses at 0.1-3.0 mg/kg, clonal expansion was among the lowest. The study found that CD8+ T cells averaged more expanded clones than CD4+.

Data came from immunoSEQ multiplex PCR; TCRdb stores just in-frame clones and leaves some out. The sample lists around 72,000 clones; about 88% were seen once. A remark on this clone: Its antigen remains unidentified.

This CDR3 is built from 16 residues. Germline assignment: CDR1 ENHRY and CDR2 SYGVKD. V dropped 0 bases and J dropped 3 bases, with 15 bases sitting between them. This sample comprised CD4+ or CD8+ T cells sorted from blood, obtained in a trial of the OX40 agonist ivuxolimab. The chain carries TRBV10-3 and TRBJ2-7, with D perhaps assigned TRBD1 or TRBD2 (5 bases each). The receptor was derived from an adult with an advanced solid tumor such as melanoma, head and neck, liver or kidney cancer. In nucleotides, the CDR3 is TGTGCCATCAGTGAGTCGAAGTGGGGGACCCTCTACGAGCAGTACTTC. It specifies CAISESKWGTLYEQYF.